The 24 T cell receptor beta chains below come from one sample, sequenced in a study of blood T cell repertoires in COVID-19. TCRdb's table, derived via immunoSEQ multiplex PCR, lists solely in-frame clones and lacks some. The table lists tens of thousands of clones, 65% to 85% of them singletons. The source material was peripheral blood. The receptors here all came from a human donor in a cohort sampled during active COVID-19.

The chain uses TRBV19 and TRBJ1-1; the D gene is possibly TRBD1 (5 bases). The CDR3 sequence is 15 residues long. V dropped 7 bases and J dropped 0 bases, with 15 bases sitting between them. From germline, CDR1 is LNHDA and CDR2 SQIVND (reference sequence). CDR3 region: CASKNGGTLNTEAFF. The DNA for the CDR3 is TGTGCCAGTAAGAATGGGGGGACTTTGAACACTGAAGCTTTCTTT.

V usage is TRBV3-1 (or the pseudogene TRBV3-2) and J usage is TRBJ2-2; D is uncertain. This CDR3 spans 13 amino acids. Germline V gene sequence: CDR1 LGHDT, CDR2 YNNKEL (reference sequence). V lost 2 bases to trimming and J lost 4 bases, with 5 bases between them. The CDR3, as DNA: TGTGCCAGCAGCCAAACTCTCACCGGGGAGCTGTTTTTT. Translation gives CASSQTLTGELFF.

The rearrangement joins TRBV7-6 to TRBJ2-1; possible D gene TRBD1, 6 bases. The germline V gene has CDR1 SGHVS and CDR2 FNYEAQ. Trimming pared 1 base from V and 9 bases from J, leaving 16 bases between. The CDR3 spans 15 residues. In DNA, the CDR3 is TGTGCCAGCAGCTTAGTGGTGGGGGCTCAGGGTGAGCAGTTCTTC. Its protein is CASSLVVGAQGEQFF. The full variable domain, in which reference TRBV7-6 and TRBJ2-1 provide the parts outside the CDR3, is GAGVSQSPRYKVTKRGQDVALRCDPISGHVSLYWYRQALGQGPEFLTYFNYEAQQDKSGLPNDRFSAERPEGSISTLTIQRTEQRDSAMYRCASSLVVGAQGEQFFGPGTRLTVL.

The V and J genes are TRBV6-5 and TRBJ1-2; D unclear. V dropped 2 bases and J dropped 8 bases, with 12 bases sitting between them. This CDR3 has 13 amino acids. Per germline, CDR1 MNHEY and CDR2 SVGAGI. The CDR3 nucleotides are TGTGCCAGCAGTTACGCGACCTCGAGGGGCTACACCTTC. Protein product: CASSYATSRGYTF.

The chain couples TRBV11-2 to TRBJ2-3, with 12 bases fitting TRBD2. Germline V gene sequence: CDR1 SGHAT, CDR2 FQNNGV. The CDR3 covers 15 residues. Trimming at V came to 5 bases and at J to 4 bases, leaving 4 bases not matched to a gene. The CDR3 loop is CASSPSGGVPDTQYF. The CDR3 DNA reads TGTGCCAGCAGCCCTAGCGGGGGGGTTCCAGATACGCAGTATTTT.

The chain uses TRBV9 and TRBJ2-3; the D is unclear. Germline V gene lookup returns CDR1 SGDLS and CDR2 YYNGEE. The CDR3 runs 14 residues. The ends were cut back, 0 bases at V and 0 bases at J, with 5 bases in the middle. In DNA, the CDR3 is TGTGCCAGCAGCGTAGGACACAGCACAGATACGCAGTATTTT. Residues: CASSVGHSTDTQYF.

The chain is built from TRBV2 and TRBJ1-1; D is unclear. The CDR3 extends over 14 amino acids. Trimming left V 3 bases short and J 1 base short, with 9 bases between. The germline gives CDR1 SNHLY, CDR2 FYNNEI. The CDR3 loop reads CASSERGGNTEAFF. The DNA for the CDR3 is TGTGCCAGCAGTGAGCGGGGAGGGAACACTGAAGCTTTCTTT.

DNA of the CDR3: TGTGCCAGCACGGGGTACAATGAGCAGTTCTTC. This translates into CASTGYNEQFF. This chain uses TRBV6-6 with TRBJ2-1, with a possible D match to TRBD2 (5 bases). V dropped 7 bases and J dropped 4 bases, with 5 bases sitting between them. Looked up from germline, CDR1 is MNHNY and CDR2 is SVGAGI (reference sequence). The CDR3 is 11 amino acids.

This chain uses TRBV7-2 with TRBJ2-1; tentatively, D is TRBD2 (6 bases). V was shortened by 1 base and J by 8 bases, with 9 bases between the two germline ends. Per the germline V gene, CDR1 is SGHTA and CDR2 is FQGNSA. This CDR3 is 13 amino acids long. CDR3 loop: CASSLGGGDEQFF. The CDR3 DNA reads TGTGCCAGCAGCTTAGGGGGAGGAGATGAGCAGTTCTTC. The full variable domain, rest sourced from reference TRBV7-2 and TRBJ2-1, is GAGVSQSPSNKVTEKGKDVELRCDPISGHTALYWYRQSLGQGLEFLIYFQGNSAPDKSGLPSDRFSAERTGGSVSTLTIQRTQQEDSAVYLCASSLGGGDEQFFGPGTRLTVL.

The V gene is TRBV7-9, the J gene TRBJ2-3; 7 bases are shared with TRBD1. Per the germline V gene, CDR1 is SEHNR and CDR2 is FQNEAQ (reference sequence). The CDR3 runs 15 residues. Trimming took 2 bases from V and 0 from J; bases not matched to a gene: 2. The CDR3 sequence: CASSLRGQSTDTQYF. In DNA form, the CDR3 reads TGTGCCAGCAGCTTAAGGGGGCAGAGCACAGATACGCAGTATTTT.

The chain recombines TRBV6-5 with TRBJ2-3; 7 nucleotides align to TRBD2. V lost 4 bases and J lost 2; bases outside the gene matches: 3. The length of the CDR3 is 14 residues. CDR1 is MNHEY and CDR2 is SVGAGI in the germline V gene. CDR3 DNA sequence: TGTGCCAGCAGTTCGGGGACTATCACAGATACGCAGTATTTT. As protein: CASSSGTITDTQYF.

The chain joins TRBV7-2 to TRBJ2-3; D is ambiguous. Looked up from germline, CDR1 is SGHTA and CDR2 is FQGNSA. CDR3 length equals 13 residues. Trimming cost V 2 bases and J 7 bases, with 10 bases left between them. CDR3 nucleotide sequence: TGTGCCAGCAGCTTATTTTCTTCTAATACGCAGTATTTT. Translated: CASSLFSSNTQYF.

This clone has only a few counts. The V call is TRBV5-4, the J call TRBJ2-2; TRBD1 matches 9 bases. This CDR3 comprises 15 residues. Germline values: CDR1 SGHNT, CDR2 YYREEE (reference sequence). V lost 4 bases, J lost 4 bases, and 5 bases stayed unmatched. CDR3 amino acids: CASSPGQGTTGELFF. The CDR3 bases are TGTGCCAGCAGCCCAGGACAGGGGACCACCGGGGAGCTGTTTTTT.

The J gene is TRBJ2-3, the V gene TRBV9, with TRBD2 matching 10 bases. The J segment lost 2 bases and the V segment lost 3 bases, leaving 3 bases of the junction unmatched. The CDR3 covers 15 residues. The germline CDR1 and CDR2 sequences are SGDLS and YYNGEE. CDR3 coding DNA: TGTGCCAGCAGCGGTAGCGGGGGGACCACAGATACGCAGTATTTT. This codes for CASSGSGGTTDTQYF.

In the case of this clone: The limits of the CDR3 on the DNA are not certain, so only TCRdb's listed CDR3 is given. The chain couples TRBV29-1 to TRBJ2-4; whether TRBD2, the table's D call, matches the DNA was not checked. Germline CDR1 and CDR2: SQVTM and ANQGSEA. The CDR3 length is 15 residues, termini included. The CDR3 sequence is CSVALHVGGGTREYF.

The V and J genes are TRBV5-1 and TRBJ2-1, with D unresolved. The CDR3 length is 13 residues. The germline V gene has CDR1 SGHRS and CDR2 YFSETQ. V was pared by 1 base and J by 7 bases, with 9 bases between. The CDR3 is CASSLISRNEQFF. Written as DNA, the CDR3 is TGCGCCAGCAGCTTGATTTCTAGGAATGAGCAGTTCTTC.

The J gene is TRBJ1-1, the V gene TRBV5-4; maybe TRBD1 (5 bases). This CDR3 is built from 14 residues. CDR1 SGHNT and CDR2 YYREEE come from the germline V gene (reference sequence). V lost 4 bases and J lost 1, with 11 bases in between. The CDR3 sequence is CASSATTANTEAFF. The DNA for the CDR3 is TGTGCCAGCAGCGCCACGACAGCGAACACTGAAGCTTTCTTT.

This clone occurred a few times. V is TRBV5-6 and J is TRBJ2-1; TRBD2 matches at 8 bases. Per the germline V gene, CDR1 is SGHDT and CDR2 is YYEEEE. The CDR3 extends over 17 amino acids. Trimming took 2 bases from V and 4 from J; bases not matched to a gene: 11. The CDR3 nucleotides are TGTGCCAGCAGCTTACTAGCGGACGCCTCGAGTTACAATGAGCAGTTCTTC. This gives the protein CASSLLADASSYNEQFF.

The V call is TRBV11-1, the J call TRBJ2-1, with TRBD2 matching over 8 bases. Germline CDR1 and CDR2: SGHAT and FQDESV (reference sequence). CDR3 size: 15 residues. Trimming removed 5 bases from V and 2 bases from J; junction bases left unmatched: 5. In DNA form, the CDR3 reads TGTGCCAGCAGCCTCGAGCGGGGGACCTACAATGAGCAGTTCTTC. It yields the protein CASSLERGTYNEQFF.

The rearrangement links TRBV6-6 to TRBJ2-1; TRBD2 agrees at 12 bases. V lost 7 bases to trimming and J lost 4 bases; unmatched junction nucleotides: 5. The germline gives CDR1 MNHNY, CDR2 SVGAGI (reference sequence). The CDR3 totals 15 residues. The CDR3: CASNLAGGPYNEQFF. Here the CDR3 DNA reads TGTGCCAGCAATCTAGCGGGGGGGCCATACAATGAGCAGTTCTTC.

A few counts support this clone. V and J are TRBV7-2 and TRBJ1-5; 7 bases agree with TRBD1. The CDR3 has 15 amino acids. Germline V lookup: CDR1 SGHTA, CDR2 FQGNSA. The ends lost 5 bases at V and 6 bases at J; junction bases unmatched: 10. The CDR3 DNA reads as TGTGCCAGCAGCCCCGGTTCAGGGGGATCTCAGCCCCAGCATTTT. It is translated as CASSPGSGGSQPQHF.

This clone was observed a single time. The chain uses TRBV5-1 and TRBJ2-1; D remains unclear. Germline CDR1 SGHRS, CDR2 YFSETQ. Trimming removed 1 base at V and 6 bases at J, with 8 bases between. This CDR3 spans 13 amino acids. CDR3 region: CASSLLRPNEQFF. The CDR3 region has the DNA TGCGCCAGCAGCTTGCTGCGCCCCAATGAGCAGTTCTTC.

J is TRBJ1-5 and V is TRBV15; D is perhaps TRBD1 (5 bases). The V gene's germline CDR1 is LNHNV and CDR2 YYDKDF (reference sequence). The CDR3 is made up of 16 amino acids. V was clipped by 0 bases and J by 7 bases, with 16 bases between them. CDR3 region: CATSRDGGERGQPQHF. CDR3 nucleotides: TGTGCCACCAGCAGAGATGGGGGGGAAAGAGGACAGCCCCAGCATTTT. Complete variable domain (other parts from reference TRBV15 and TRBJ1-5): DAMVIQNPRYQVTQFGKPVTLSCSQTLNHNVMYWYQQKSSQAPKLLFHYYDKDFNNEADTPDNFQSRRPNTSFCFLDIRSPGLGDTAMYLCATSRDGGERGQPQHFGDGTRLSIL.

V usage is TRBV28 and J usage is TRBJ1-6; D perhaps matches TRBD1 (5 bases). Trimming removed 5 bases at V and 7 bases at J, with 18 bases between. Germline V lookup: CDR1 MDHEN, CDR2 SYDVKM. The CDR3 length is 16 residues. The CDR3 is CASSAPQGLGNSPLHF. The DNA for the CDR3 is TGTGCCAGCAGTGCACCCCAGGGTCTGGGGAATTCACCCCTCCACTTT.